The present TCR beta chain was sequenced within a study of control samples from healthy donors and cancer patients. The V gene lost 8 bases and the J gene lost 4 bases, with 9 bases spanning the gap. The CDR3 covers 12 residues. Germline V lookup: CDR1 MNHEY, CDR2 SVGAGI. Clones were sequenced by immunoSEQ multiplex PCR, and TCRdb holds only the in-frame ones, with some missing. The sample lists 75,000 to 95,000 clones; around 84% were seen once. The chain combines TRBV6-5 with TRBJ1-5, with D perhaps TRBD1 (6 bases). The material sequenced was PBMCs. The receptor was isolated from a man aged 65 to 79 with lung cancer. The CDR3 sequence: CASHQGNQPQHF. The CDR3, as DNA: TGTGCCAGCCATCAGGGGAATCAGCCCCAGCATTTT.